This T cell receptor (beta chain) is drawn from a study of tumor-infiltrating lymphocytes in localized non-small cell lung cancer. A remark on this clone: Its antigen is unidentified.

Produced via immunoSEQ multiplex PCR; TCRdb's table is partial and in-frame only. The sample has about 12,000 clones; 70% to 90% are singletons. The study's findings and limits: IM1 and IM2 tumors showed no difference in T-cell fraction. Recurrence-free survival showed no association with tumor T-cell fraction.

This CDR3 is 14 amino acids long. V lost 1 base and J lost 7, with 10 bases in between. Germline CDR1 is SGHVS and CDR2 is FQNEAQ. Specimen: lung tumor tissue. This TCR derives from a human donor with non-small cell lung cancer. The chain combines TRBV7-8 with TRBJ1-4, with no clear D. CDR3 sequence (DNA): TGTGCCAGCAGCTTAGGAGGGCTAGGTGAAAAACTGTTTTTT. This translates into CASSLGGLGEKLFF.